These 5 T cell receptor beta chains came from one sample sequenced in a study of T cells in pancreatic ductal adenocarcinoma. Profiling relied on immunoSEQ multiplex PCR, and the TCRdb table lists in-frame clones only, not all of them. This table holds about 9,000 clones, about nine tenths found once. The selected patients with pancreatic ductal adenocarcinoma had surgery but no neoadjuvant therapy. The sequenced sample was PBMCs. The receptors were gathered from a human donor with pancreatic ductal adenocarcinoma.

V gene TRBV11-3 combines with J gene TRBJ2-3; D gene unclear. This CDR3 is 14 amino acids long. CDR1 SGHNT and CDR2 YENEEA come from the germline V gene. Trimming took 5 bases from V and 0 from J, leaving 9 bases between them. CDR3 sequence: CASSAASSTDTQYF. CDR3 bases: TGTGCCAGCAGCGCGGCTTCTAGCACAGATACGCAGTATTTT.

The J gene is TRBJ2-1, the V gene TRBV13, with 10 bases lining up with TRBD2. The germline V gene encodes CDR1 PRHDT and CDR2 FYEKMQ (reference sequence). This CDR3 comprises 16 residues. J lost 0 bases, V lost 4 bases, and 3 bases had no gene match. This CDR3 reads CASSSLAGDSYNEQFF. CDR3 DNA: TGTGCCAGCAGCTCTCTAGCGGGGGACTCCTACAATGAGCAGTTCTTC.

The genes are TRBV6-6 and TRBJ2-7; possible D gene TRBD2, 6 bases. Trimming removed 5 bases at V and 3 bases at J, with 17 bases between. The CDR3 is 15 residues long. The germline V gene encodes CDR1 MNHNY and CDR2 SVGAGI (reference sequence). CDR3 nucleotide sequence: TGTGCCAGCAGTACGCCCGGGAGTTGGAGCTACGAGCAGTACTTC. Protein product: CASSTPGSWSYEQYF.

The chain combines TRBV18 with TRBJ2-7; D remains ambiguous. CDR1 is KGHSH, CDR2 LQKENI, per germline. This CDR3 region has 11 residues. The V end was cut by 5 bases, the J end by 3 bases, with 5 bases between. CDR3 residues: CASSADYEQYF. DNA for the CDR3: TGTGCCAGCTCAGCGGACTACGAGCAGTACTTC. The variable domain in full, with the rest retrieved from reference TRBV18 and TRBJ2-7, is NAGVMQNPRHLVRRRGQEARLRCSPMKGHSHVYWYRQLPEEGLKFMVYLQKENIIDESGMPKERFSAEFPKEGPSILRIQQVVRGDSAAYFCASSADYEQYFGPGTRLTVT.

The CDR3 DNA reads TGCGCCAGCAGCTTGGAGGGGGCCGTGGATGGAAACACCATATATTTT. Amino acids: CASSLEGAVDGNTIYF. The chain joins TRBV5-1 to TRBJ1-3, with 7 bases matching TRBD1. V shed 0 bases and J 3 bases; nucleotides not matched to a gene: 6. Germline lookup yields CDR1 SGHRS and CDR2 YFSETQ. The CDR3 is 16 residues long.